The 31 T cell receptor beta chains in this list originate from one sample, sequenced in a study of chemoradiotherapy in HPV16-positive cancers. The repertoire was sequenced with immunoSEQ multiplex PCR; TCRdb's copy has only in-frame clones and lacks some. Of 15,000 to 20,000 clones in the sample, 90% are singletons; the top ten hold around 14%. The sequenced sample was blood, obtained from a patient who underwent chemoradiotherapy. The receptor set was obtained from a human donor with HPV-associated anogenital cancer.

The J gene is TRBJ1-4, the V gene TRBV5-8; D unclear. The CDR3 consists of 14 residues. V lost 4 bases and J lost 7, with 14 bases in between. CDR1 and CDR2 from the germline V gene are SGHTS and YDEGEE. The CDR3 DNA follows: TGTGCCAGCAGCCTAACGATGTTAGGTGAAAAACTGTTTTTT. It codes for CASSLTMLGEKLFF. Full variable domain (outside the CDR3, taken from reference TRBV5-8 and TRBJ1-4): EAGVTQSPTHLIKTRGQQATLRCSPISGHTSVYWYQQALGLGLQFLLWYDEGEERNRGNFPPRFSGRQFPNYSSELNVNALELEDSALYLCASSLTMLGEKLFFGSGTQLSVL.

The chain uses TRBV6-1 and TRBJ2-7; possibly TRBD1 for D (6 bases). Germline V gene lookup returns CDR1 MNHNS and CDR2 SASEGT. Deletions cut 3 bases from V and 3 bases from J, with 18 bases between. The CDR3 length is 16 residues. The CDR3 loop is CASSEGPLGAGYEQYF. The DNA for the CDR3 is TGTGCCAGCAGTGAGGGCCCCTTGGGGGCGGGCTACGAGCAGTACTTC.

This clone was observed a few times. This sequence joins TRBV2 and TRBJ1-2; 8 nucleotides agree with TRBD1. V was pared by 6 bases and J by 2 bases, with 5 bases of the junction left unmatched. From germline, CDR1 is SNHLY and CDR2 FYNNEI. This CDR3 contains 14 residues. The CDR3 sequence: CASRSGGSNYGYTF. CDR3 coding DNA: TGTGCCAGCAGATCAGGGGGCTCGAACTATGGCTACACCTTC. The entire variable domain, with the rest obtained from reference TRBV2 and TRBJ1-2, is as follows: EPEVTQTPSHQVTQMGQEVILRCVPISNHLYFYWYRQILGQKVEFLVSFYNNEISEKSEIFDDQFSVERPDGSNFTLKIRSTKLEDSAMYFCASRSGGSNYGYTFGSGTRLTVV.

This chain links TRBV29-1 with TRBJ1-1; a weak D match, TRBD1 (5 bases). CDR1 and CDR2 from the germline V gene are SQVTM and ANQGSEA. The ends were cut back, 4 bases at V and 5 bases at J, with 14 bases in the middle. The CDR3 is 13 amino acids. The CDR3 loop reads CSVVRQINTEAFF. For the CDR3, the DNA is TGCAGCGTTGTACGACAGATTAATACTGAAGCTTTCTTT.

This clone was seen only once. In DNA form, the CDR3 reads TGCGCCAGCAGTGATGGGCGGGGTTGGACCGGGGAGCTGTTTTTT. Translating gives CASSDGRGWTGELFF. The genes are TRBV10-2 and TRBJ2-2, with a tentative D call TRBD2 (6 bases). The germline V gene has CDR1 WSHSY and CDR2 SAAADI. The CDR3 has 15 residues. V shed 3 bases and J shed 5 bases, with 13 bases lying between them.

The J gene is TRBJ1-1, the V gene TRBV7-6, with 7 bases matching TRBD1. J was trimmed by 6 bases and V by 5 bases; bases with no gene match: 21. The length of the CDR3 is 18 residues. The V gene's germline CDR1 is SGHVS and CDR2 FNYEAQ. The CDR3 DNA sequence: TGTGCCAGCAGCGAAACAGCTCAGGGAAGGGGGCACGTCGCTGAAGCTTTCTTT. This gives the protein CASSETAQGRGHVAEAFF.

The rearrangement joins TRBV30 to TRBJ1-1; 7 bases line up with TRBD1. The CDR3 runs to 16 residues. V gave up 3 bases and J gave up 0 bases; unmatched junction bases: 10. Germline V gene data show CDR1 as GTSNPN and CDR2 as SVGIG (reference sequence). The CDR3 DNA is TGTGCCTGGAGAAAATTGGGACAGCCCATGAACACTGAAGCTTTCTTT. This codes for CAWRKLGQPMNTEAFF.

The CDR3 loop reads CASVGGRADTQYF. The CDR3 DNA is TGCGCCAGCGTGGGGGGCAGGGCAGATACGCAGTATTTT. V gene TRBV5-1 combines with J gene TRBJ2-3; the D call may be TRBD1 or TRBD2 (6 bases each). Germline CDR1 and CDR2: SGHRS and YFSETQ. The CDR3 totals 13 residues. V shed 7 bases and J shed 4 bases, with 13 bases lying between them.

The V gene is TRBV5-4, the J gene TRBJ2-1; TRBD2 agrees at 8 bases. The germline CDR1 and CDR2 sequences are SGHNT and YYREEE (reference sequence). The V gene end was trimmed by 4 bases and the J gene end by 8 bases; junction bases not matched to a gene: 8. The CDR3 extends over 14 amino acids. In DNA form, the CDR3 reads TGTGCCAGCAGCATCAATAGCGGGGTAGATGAGCAGTTCTTC. This translates into CASSINSGVDEQFF.

This chain connects TRBV10-3 to TRBJ1-6; no firm D call. V was cut by 2 bases and J by 5 bases, with 16 bases left in between. The CDR3 loop spans 17 amino acids. Germline V gives CDR1 ENHRY, CDR2 SYGVKD. CDR3 protein: CAISETQLGRNNSPLHF. The CDR3 DNA reads TGTGCCATCAGTGAGACCCAACTTGGACGTAATAATTCACCCCTCCACTTT.

The gene calls are TRBV5-6 and TRBJ1-5; a possible D gene is TRBD1 (5 bases). The CDR3 has 14 amino acids. Looked up from germline, CDR1 is SGHDT and CDR2 is YYEEEE. V was cut by 0 bases and J by 3 bases, with 7 bases left in between. DNA for the CDR3: TGTGCCAGCAGCTTGGCAGGGATCAATCAGCCCCAGCATTTT. This codes for CASSLAGINQPQHF.

J is TRBJ1-6 and V is TRBV5-4; D ambiguous. The germline CDR1 and CDR2 sequences are SGHNT and YYREEE (reference sequence). The CDR3 runs to 15 residues. Trimming took off 2 bases at V and 5 bases at J, with 11 bases between the two ends. CDR3 loop: CASSLSWQNNSPLHF. Written as DNA, the CDR3 is TGTGCCAGCAGCTTATCGTGGCAGAATAATTCACCCCTCCACTTT.

This sequence joins TRBV19 and TRBJ2-2; 7 bases map to TRBD2. Per the germline V gene, CDR1 is LNHDA and CDR2 is SQIVND (reference sequence). The CDR3 totals 15 residues. J lost 3 bases, V lost 1 base, and 2 bases had no gene match. Here the CDR3 reads CASSIAGGYTGELFF. The CDR3 bases are TGTGCCAGTAGTATAGCGGGGGGATACACCGGGGAGCTGTTTTTT. Looking up the rest from reference TRBV19 and TRBJ2-2 gives the full variable domain: DGGITQSPKYLFRKEGQNVTLSCEQNLNHDAMYWYRQDPGQGLRLIYYSQIVNDFQKGDIAEGYSVSREKKESFPLTVTSAQKNPTAFYLCASSIAGGYTGELFFGEGSRLTVL.

The table lists this clone with a count of one. The J gene is TRBJ1-1, the V gene TRBV28; no reliable D call. The germline CDR1 and CDR2 sequences are MDHEN and SYDVKM. There are 15 residues in the CDR3. Trimming removed 7 bases at V and 5 bases at J, with 20 bases between. The CDR3 spells CASTTLGKGLTEAFF. CDR3 DNA: TGTGCCAGCACTACCCTTGGTAAGGGTCTGACTGAAGCTTTCTTT.

The chain has TRBV23-1 and TRBJ1-5; D is ambiguous. TRBV23-1 is an ORF, with its function uncertain. The CDR3 is 14 residues long. Deletions cut 3 bases from V and 8 bases from J, with 14 bases between. The CDR3 here is CASSQIERSKPQHF. DNA of the CDR3: TGCGCCAGCAGTCAGATAGAGAGGTCTAAGCCCCAGCATTTT.

The V and J genes are TRBV7-9 and TRBJ1-2; D gene unclear. This CDR3 has 16 amino acids. V was pared by 2 bases and J by 6 bases, with 19 bases between. Germline V gene data show CDR1 as SEHNR and CDR2 as FQNEAQ (reference sequence). CDR3 in amino acids: CASSLNEGVLGDGYTF. The CDR3 DNA is TGTGCCAGCAGCTTAAATGAAGGAGTCCTGGGCGATGGCTACACCTTC. The whole variable domain, remainder taken from reference TRBV7-9 and TRBJ1-2, is DTGVSQNPRHKITKRGQNVTFRCDPISEHNRLYWYRQTLGQGPEFLTYFQNEAQLEKSRLLSDRFSAERPKGSFSTLEIQRTEQGDSAMYLCASSLNEGVLGDGYTFGSGTRLTVV.

The chain combines TRBV29-1 with TRBJ2-1; D remains unclear. CDR3 length: 12 residues. V gave up 7 bases and J gave up 4 bases, with 11 bases separating them. In germline, CDR1 is SQVTM, CDR2 ANQGSEA. The CDR3 nucleotides are TGCAGCGCCACGTACAATTACAATGAGCAGTTCTTC. Protein product: CSATYNYNEQFF.

V gene TRBV6-1 combines with J gene TRBJ1-6, with unresolved D. The CDR3 runs to 14 residues. Germline V lookup: CDR1 MNHNS, CDR2 SASEGT. The V end was cut by 2 bases, the J end by 11 bases, with 13 bases between. CDR3 DNA: TGTGCCAGCAGTGAACGAAGTGGCGGTCCACCCCTCCACTTT. Its translation is CASSERSGGPPLHF.

V gene TRBV6-6 combines with J gene TRBJ2-7; D unclear. Germline V gene lookup returns CDR1 MNHNY and CDR2 SVGAGI (reference sequence). Between the trimmed V and J ends, which lost 0 bases and 6 bases, there was a span of 12 bases. The CDR3 contains 14 residues. The CDR3 loop is CASSYSPDGSEQYF. The CDR3 DNA sequence: TGTGCCAGCAGTTACTCCCCGGACGGGTCCGAGCAGTACTTC.

The chain joins TRBV7-9 to TRBJ2-5; D is possibly TRBD1 or TRBD2 (5 bases each). V lost 3 bases, J lost 7 bases, and 21 bases lay in between. CDR3 length equals 16 residues. Germline values: CDR1 SEHNR, CDR2 FQNEAQ (reference sequence). In DNA form, the CDR3 reads TGTGCCAGCAGCTTCCAGGGAGCAGATACGAGAGGGACCCAGTACTTC. Its protein product is CASSFQGADTRGTQYF. Full variable domain (outside the CDR3, taken from reference TRBV7-9 and TRBJ2-5): DTGVSQNPRHKITKRGQNVTFRCDPISEHNRLYWYRQTLGQGPEFLTYFQNEAQLEKSRLLSDRFSAERPKGSFSTLEIQRTEQGDSAMYLCASSFQGADTRGTQYFGPGTRLLVL.

V is TRBV19 and J is TRBJ2-1; 11 nucleotides line up with TRBD2. The V segment lost 5 bases and the J segment 8 bases; nucleotides outside the gene matches: 8. The germline gives CDR1 LNHDA, CDR2 SQIVND (reference sequence). The CDR3 extends over 15 amino acids. CDR3: CASSASGGTGDEQFF. CDR3 DNA: TGTGCCAGTAGTGCTAGCGGGGGGACGGGGGATGAGCAGTTCTTC.

The J gene is TRBJ1-1, the V gene TRBV4-1; 9 bases are shared with TRBD1. The CDR3 runs 18 residues. J was trimmed by 5 bases and V by 0 bases; bases with no gene match: 13. Germline CDR1 MGHRA, CDR2 YSYEKL. In DNA form, the CDR3 reads TGCGCCAGCAGCCAAGATCAGAGCGGCAACAGGGGGCTTACTGAAGCTTTCTTT. Its protein is CASSQDQSGNRGLTEAFF.

This clone is a singleton in its sample. J is TRBJ2-4 and V is TRBV5-6; D might be TRBD1 or TRBD2, each matching 6 bases. The CDR3 is made up of 18 amino acids. V was clipped by 4 bases and J by 0 bases, with 20 bases between them. CDR1 and CDR2 from the germline V gene are SGHDT and YYEEEE. In DNA form, the CDR3 reads TGTGCCAGCAGCCCCACGTGGGGGGCGAGGTTAGCCAAAAACATTCAGTACTTC. Protein: CASSPTWGARLAKNIQYF.

The rearrangement uses TRBV25-1 and TRBJ1-2, with unresolved D. Trimming took 0 bases from V and 3 from J, leaving 5 bases between them. Germline loops: CDR1 MGHDK, CDR2 SYGVNS. The CDR3 is made up of 13 amino acids. CDR3 bases: TGTGCCAGCAGTGAATATCAGGACTATGGCTACACCTTC. Amino acid sequence: CASSEYQDYGYTF.

The chain uses TRBV11-2 and TRBJ1-1; no clear D gene. Trimming stripped 5 bases from V and 4 bases from J, with 8 bases between. CDR3 length equals 12 residues. Germline-derived CDR1 and CDR2 are SGHAT and FQNNGV. The CDR3 DNA reads as TGTGCCAGCAGCCCATTTATCACTGAAGCTTTCTTT. This encodes CASSPFITEAFF.

Here the CDR3 DNA reads TGTGCCAGCAGCCCCTCGACAGTGAACACTGAAGCTTTCTTT. Protein product: CASSPSTVNTEAFF. This chain links TRBV11-2 with TRBJ1-1, with D perhaps matching TRBD1 (5 bases). Germline CDR1 reads SGHAT; CDR2 reads FQNNGV. There are 14 residues in the CDR3. V lost 5 bases, J lost 0 bases, and 10 bases lay in between.

The chain is built from TRBV5-6 and TRBJ1-4; D not resolved. V shed 1 base and J shed 6 bases, with 13 bases lying between them. CDR1 SGHDT and CDR2 YYEEEE come from the germline V gene. The CDR3 covers 15 residues. In DNA form, the CDR3 reads TGTGCCAGCAGCTTGATGGGGTTGTCGGATGAAAAACTGTTTTTT. It encodes CASSLMGLSDEKLFF.

The rearrangement uses TRBV9 and TRBJ2-3, with D perhaps TRBD1 (5 bases). Germline values: CDR1 SGDLS, CDR2 YYNGEE. This CDR3 region has 14 residues. Deletions cut 7 bases from V and 2 bases from J, with 14 bases between. The CDR3 here is CASGRQGNTDTQYF. The DNA for the CDR3 is TGTGCCAGCGGAAGGCAGGGAAACACAGATACGCAGTATTTT.

The chain couples TRBV11-2 to TRBJ1-1; 7 nucleotides agree with TRBD1. Per germline, CDR1 SGHAT and CDR2 FQNNGV. The length of the CDR3 is 13 residues. V dropped 2 bases and J dropped 5; count of bases not matched to a gene: 2. The CDR3 coding sequence is TGTGCCAGCAGCTTAACAGGGGTGACTGAAGCTTTCTTT. Amino acid sequence: CASSLTGVTEAFF. The full variable domain, completed using reference TRBV11-2 and TRBJ1-1, is EAGVAQSPRYKIIEKRQSVAFWCNPISGHATLYWYQQILGQGPKLLIQFQNNGVVDDSQLPKDRFSAERLKGVDSTLKIQPAKLEDSAVYLCASSLTGVTEAFFGQGTRLTVV.

The gene calls are TRBV2 and TRBJ2-1, with 11 nucleotides matching TRBD1. The CDR3 is made up of 14 amino acids. The V and J ends lost 9 bases and 9 bases, in that order; junction bases with no gene match: 10. Germline CDR1 and CDR2: SNHLY and FYNNEI. CDR3 DNA: TGTGCCAGTCTCCGGGACAGGGGGGGCGGTGAGCAGTTCTTC. Residues: CASLRDRGGGEQFF.

The chain couples TRBV5-6 to TRBJ2-2, with TRBD1 matching 7 bases. The V gene's germline CDR1 is SGHDT and CDR2 YYEEEE. The CDR3 contains 17 residues. Trimming took 0 bases from V and 0 from J; bases not matched to a gene: 5. Here the CDR3 reads CASSLGRDRANTGELFF. CDR3 bases: TGTGCCAGCAGCTTGGGTCGGGACAGAGCGAACACCGGGGAGCTGTTTTTT. The full variable domain, in which reference TRBV5-6 and TRBJ2-2 provide the parts outside the CDR3, is DAGVTQSPTHLIKTRGQQVTLRCSPKSGHDTVSWYQQALGQGPQFIFQYYEEEERQRGNFPDRFSGHQFPNYSSELNVNALLLGDSALYLCASSLGRDRANTGELFFGEGSRLTVL.